This T cell receptor beta chain comes out of a study of shared clonotypes between healthy human individuals (dated by TCRdb to 2019 to 2021). As for the study more broadly: A couple of women and three men aged 18 to 49 years were included in the cohort. Per donor, leukapheresis produced somewhere between about 0.8 and 9 billion PBMCs. The study deeply sequenced blood TCR repertoires of several healthy adults to estimate repertoire size and the extent of clonotype sharing between individuals. For each donor, three plates each were used for CD4 naive and CD4 memory, two plates were used for CD8 naive, and one plate was used for CD8 memory. Libraries were prepared and TCR repertoires were sequenced by different laboratories using diverse techniques, in order to increase sequencing depth and limit assay-specific biases. On the study overall, not on this receptor specifically: Across four donors, 5% to 6% of naive CD4, roughly 3.5% of naive CD8, under 2.5% of memory CD4, and around 0.4% of memory CD8 clonotypes were shared. Even with the large sequencing depth, rarefaction of the sorted-subset datasets indicated that sequencing was incomplete. Because the study included only a small number of donors, the genetic and exposure-history diversity represented was limited. Clonotypes shared by all four sorted-subset donors showed higher generation probabilities than non-shared clonotypes. Pairwise subsampling indicated that sequencing depth was expected to affect the degree of clonotype sharing among donors. Larger estimated clonotype richness was generally found for naive subsets than for memory subsets. Only blood was sampled, and tissue TCR repertoires likely differ from those in blood.

Using the deep immunoSEQ assay, TCR CDR3 regions were amplified from genomic DNA by multiplex PCR. Genomic DNA extracted from each cell subset was distributed evenly over all wells of several immunoSEQ 96-well plates, and each plate served as one replicate. Each replicate PCR for sorted subsets received 200 ng genomic DNA, equal to tens of thousands of T cell genomes. The purified libraries were quantified using a Qubit 3.0 fluorometer, sized with a Bioanalyzer 2100, and then quantified again using the KAPA Library Quantification kit. Each immunoSEQ 96-well plate was sequenced on its own single-read 150-cycle Illumina NextSeq 550 flow cell. The authors' pipeline ran thus. Because only junctional sequences without quality scores were contained in the immunoSEQ output, filtering matching that applied to full-length reads could not be performed. Sequences were annotated with PyIR, a Python wrapper for IgBLAST v1.9, using IMGT germline references to assign V/J genes and CDR3. Reads were filtered out if the reads had weak V/J assignments (E-value above 1e-6), no CDR3, stop codons, out-of-frame junctions, or ambiguous translated residues. V3J clonotypes were defined as sequences sharing an identical inferred V gene, J gene, and CDR3 amino acid sequence. Percentage overlap between repertoires was calculated by dividing the number of shared unique clonotypes by the size of the smaller repertoire. RTK rarefaction, the Chao1 estimator, and Recon v2.1 estimates of unobserved clonotypes were used to assess repertoire richness. Generation probabilities for all TCRbeta clonotypes obtained by the gDNA method from several donors were computed using OLGA. The source is immuneACCESS, and TCRdb retained only in-frame sequences with V and J called. Part of the clones is not carried over; for the studies checked, unresolved V genes explain less than half of this, and the remainder is unexplained. V, J and clone size are taken as reported in that table, and D and trimming were inferred from the DNA itself. The sample table contains approximately 2,300,000 clones; only one count was recorded for roughly 90% of them. Of the sample, 0.3% to 0.45% falls within the top ten clones.

The donors were healthy, HIV-negative adults with no recently reported acute infections or vaccinations. All donors were Caucasian adults living in Nashville, Tennessee, USA. Magnetic negative selection was used to enrich CD4+ T cells, after which naive cells were positively selected on CD45RA and the negative fraction became the memory subset. Blood was collected by leukapheresis, and PBMCs were isolated by Ficoll-Histopaque density gradient centrifugation and then cryopreserved in liquid nitrogen vapor phase. Analytical flow cytometry was used to check the purity and quantity of each magnetically sorted T cell population. From each sorted fraction, genomic DNA was isolated and quantified by UV absorbance on a Nanodrop 2000c. Trimming at the junction amounts to 4 bases on V and 6 bases on J, and the germline ends lie 16 bases apart. The CDR3 runs 15 residues from the cysteine to the phenylalanine. Only the CDR3 region is kept as DNA, spanning 45 bases read in frame from base 1. The germline V gene supplies CDR1 SGHRS and CDR2 YFSETQ.

Concerning this clone itself: What antigen it recognizes has not been identified. No quality values exist for individual bases; no much larger clone is one base distant.

Sequenced sample: naive CD4+ T cells from PBMCs. The cell subset or site tag for this specimen amounts to: CD45RA+ positively selected. Here the chain combines TRBV5-1 and TRBJ2-2; a weak D assignment points to TRBD1 (6 bases agree). The clonotype comes from a man between 18 and 29 years old in good health. Some clones in this sample may be carry-over from other donors' samples. The CDR3 loop reads CASSPELAGAGELFF. Read as DNA, the sequence is TGCGCCAGCAGCCCAGAGCTGGCAGGGGCCGGGGAGCTGTTTTTT.